Here is one T cell receptor beta chain with its context. The target of this receptor is not known. Base-call qualities are not available, and no considerably larger clone is one nucleotide away. The library was built by means of PCR. Sequencing was performed on an Illumina HiSeq 2500. TCR libraries were prepared with molecular barcoding, using unique molecular identifiers to normalize TCRbeta repertoire quantification. The raw public reads went through TCRdb reprocessing: fastp at Q25, MiXCR clone calling, in-frame beta chains kept. Under each unique CDR3 protein, matching rows form one entry showing the most common genes and DNA. The sample table holds fewer than 550,000 distinct CDR3 sequences, of which about an eighth were seen once. The ten largest clones represent approximately 15% of the sample. Explained via the paper, the treatment or condition label denotes: allogeneic hematopoietic cell transplantation with graft depleted of TCRalphabeta T cells and CD19 B cells. The children who served as transplant recipients had been given grafts of TCRalphabeta/CD19-depleted allogeneic hematopoietic cells.

The sample is drawn from a study of T-cell reconstitution after alpha-beta-depleted transplantation in children (dated by TCRdb to about 2016). Looking at the study overall: Using TCR repertoire profiling, the study quantitatively followed how T-cell immune reconstitution unfolded in children after TCRalphabeta/CD19-depleted allogeneic hematopoietic cell transplantation.

What the study reported, not specific to this receptor: In some patients, high TCRbeta diversity at day 60 was attributed to recipient T cells and intrathymic progenitors that had survived conditioning. About two months after transplant, the apparently early recovery of alphabetaT-cell counts reportedly depended on just several hundred clones that had expanded rapidly and came from non-depleted graft cells. Over the following months the frequencies of hyperexpanded clones went down, and after one year T-cell counts and TCRbeta diversity were mostly credited to newly produced T cells.

This specimen was PBMCs, mostly from graft donor cells, taken 180 days after TCRalphabeta/CD19-depleted stem cell transplant. The TCR was taken from a female patient younger than 10 who had a stem cell transplant for aplastic anemia, so the T cells may come from the graft donor.

This receptor has the CDR3 CASSPRRGEQPQHF. The nucleotide sequence is given as TGTGCCAGCTCACCACGCAGGGGGGAGCAGCCCCAGCATTTT. Here the chain combines TRBV18 and TRBJ1-5; 7 central nucleotides agree with TRBD1. According to the germline V gene, CDR1 reads KGHSH and CDR2 reads LQKENI. V ends up 1 base short and J 7 bases short, with an unmatched junction base count of 4. The CDR3 has 14 amino acids, counting the end cysteine and phenylalanine. The retained sequence is limited to the CDR3, 42 bases, with the frame set at the first base.